This T cell receptor (beta chain) was sequenced in a study of shared clonotypes between healthy human individuals. Study donors comprised healthy, HIV-negative adults devoid of recent acute infection or vaccination. Genomic DNA for unsorted samples was obtained from about 88 million PBMCs. Comments on this clone: The antigen is unknown.

Across several immunoSEQ plates, the genomic DNA of each subset was split evenly. The protocol was immunoSEQ multiplex PCR, while the TCRdb copy is restricted to in-frame clones and leaves out a portion. Of 400,000 to 500,000 clones listed, 65% to 80% are singletons. This CDR3 has 14 amino acids. V was shortened by 8 bases and J by 3 bases, with 13 bases between the two germline ends. Per germline, CDR1 SGHTA and CDR2 FQGNSA. Broader study findings: Sampling covered nothing but blood. Tissue TCR repertoires likely differ from those found in blood.

The receptor was derived from a woman in her thirties or forties in good health. Some clones in this sample may be carry-over from other donors' samples. This chain uses TRBV7-2 with TRBJ2-2; a weak D match, TRBD2 (5 bases). Sequences were obtained from PBMCs. CDR3 loop: CASRRSIDTGELFF. The CDR3 bases are TGTGCCAGCCGGAGGTCGATTGACACCGGGGAGCTGTTTTTT.